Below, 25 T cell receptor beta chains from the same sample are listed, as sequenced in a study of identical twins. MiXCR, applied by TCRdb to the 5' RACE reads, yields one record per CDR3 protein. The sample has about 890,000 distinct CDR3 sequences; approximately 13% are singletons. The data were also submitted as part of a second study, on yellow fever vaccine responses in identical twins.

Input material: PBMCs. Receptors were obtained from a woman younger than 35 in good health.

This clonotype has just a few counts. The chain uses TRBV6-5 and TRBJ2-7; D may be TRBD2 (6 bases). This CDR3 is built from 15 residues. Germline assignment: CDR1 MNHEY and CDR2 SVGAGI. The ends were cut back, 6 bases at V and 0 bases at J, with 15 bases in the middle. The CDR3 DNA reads TGTGCCAGCAGATTAGATAGCGGTAGCTCCTACGAGCAGTACTTC. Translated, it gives CASRLDSGSSYEQYF.

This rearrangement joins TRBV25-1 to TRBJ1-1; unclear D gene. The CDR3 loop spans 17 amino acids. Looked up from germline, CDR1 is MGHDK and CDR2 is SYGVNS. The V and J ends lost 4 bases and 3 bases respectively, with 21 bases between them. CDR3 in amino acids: CASSAPGTNGEYTEAFF. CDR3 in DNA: TGTGCCAGCAGTGCCCCGGGAACGAACGGGGAGTACACTGAAGCTTTCTTT.

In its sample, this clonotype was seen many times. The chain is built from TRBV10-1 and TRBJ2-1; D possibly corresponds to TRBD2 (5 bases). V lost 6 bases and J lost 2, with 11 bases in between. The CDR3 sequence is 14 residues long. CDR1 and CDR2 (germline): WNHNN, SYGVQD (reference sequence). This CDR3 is CASSAGLPYNEQFF. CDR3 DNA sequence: TGCGCCAGCAGCGCCGGACTCCCCTACAATGAGCAGTTCTTC.

CDR3 sequence (DNA): TGCGCCAGCAGCCCGGCGGTTAATAGCAATCAGCCCCAGCATTTT. Protein sequence: CASSPAVNSNQPQHF. This chain connects TRBV4-1 to TRBJ1-5; D remains unclear. Per germline, CDR1 MGHRA and CDR2 YSYEKL. This CDR3 has 15 amino acids. V lost 4 bases, J lost 0 bases, and 10 bases lay in between.

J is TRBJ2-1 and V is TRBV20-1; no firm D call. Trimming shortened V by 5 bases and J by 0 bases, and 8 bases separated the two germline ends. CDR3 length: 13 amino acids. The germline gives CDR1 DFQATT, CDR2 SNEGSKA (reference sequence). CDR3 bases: TGCAGTGCTGGCCCGCCCTCCTACAATGAGCAGTTCTTC. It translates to CSAGPPSYNEQFF.

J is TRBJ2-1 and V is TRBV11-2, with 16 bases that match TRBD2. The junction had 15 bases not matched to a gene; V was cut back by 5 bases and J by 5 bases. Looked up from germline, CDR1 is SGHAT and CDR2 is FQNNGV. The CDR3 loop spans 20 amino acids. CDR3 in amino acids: CASSRRRGLAGGGAHNEQFF. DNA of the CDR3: TGTGCCAGCAGCCGCCGAAGGGGACTAGCGGGAGGGGGGGCCCACAATGAGCAGTTCTTC.

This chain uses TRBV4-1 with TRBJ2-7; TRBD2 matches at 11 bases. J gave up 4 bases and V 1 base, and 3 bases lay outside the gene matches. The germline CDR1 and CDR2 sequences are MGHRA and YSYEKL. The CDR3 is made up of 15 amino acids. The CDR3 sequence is CASSQGASGGYEQYF. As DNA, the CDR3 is TGCGCCAGCAGCCAAGGAGCTAGCGGGGGGTACGAGCAGTACTTC.

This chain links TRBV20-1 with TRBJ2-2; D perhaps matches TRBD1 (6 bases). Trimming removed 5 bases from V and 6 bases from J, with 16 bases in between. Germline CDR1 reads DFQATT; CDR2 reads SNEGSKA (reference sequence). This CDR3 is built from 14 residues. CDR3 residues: CSARTTGLAGELFF. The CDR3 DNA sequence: TGCAGTGCTCGCACAACAGGGTTAGCCGGGGAGCTGTTTTTT.

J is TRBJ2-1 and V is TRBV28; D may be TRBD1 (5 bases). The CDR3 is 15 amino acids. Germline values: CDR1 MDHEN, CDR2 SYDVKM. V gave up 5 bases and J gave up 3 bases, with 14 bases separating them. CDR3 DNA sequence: TGTGCCAGCAGTCTCTACAATAGGGGCTACAATGAGCAGTTCTTC. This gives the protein CASSLYNRGYNEQFF.

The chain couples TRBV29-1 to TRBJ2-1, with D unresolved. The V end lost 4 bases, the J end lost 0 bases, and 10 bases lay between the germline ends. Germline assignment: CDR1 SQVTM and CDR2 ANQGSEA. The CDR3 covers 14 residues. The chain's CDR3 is CSVVAVPSYNEQFF. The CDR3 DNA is TGCAGCGTTGTGGCAGTCCCCTCCTACAATGAGCAGTTCTTC.

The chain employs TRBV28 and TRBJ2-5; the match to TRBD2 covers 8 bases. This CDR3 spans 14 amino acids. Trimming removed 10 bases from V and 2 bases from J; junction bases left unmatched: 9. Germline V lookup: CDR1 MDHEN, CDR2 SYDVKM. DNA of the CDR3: TGTGCCACCGCTCGAGCGGGAGTGCAAGAGACCCAGTACTTC. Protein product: CATARAGVQETQYF. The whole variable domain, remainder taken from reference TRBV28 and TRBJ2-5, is DVKVTQSSRYLVKRTGEKVFLECVQDMDHENMFWYRQDPGLGLRLIYFSYDVKMKEKGDIPEGYSVSREKKERFSLILESASTNQTSMYLCATARAGVQETQYFGPGTRLLVL.

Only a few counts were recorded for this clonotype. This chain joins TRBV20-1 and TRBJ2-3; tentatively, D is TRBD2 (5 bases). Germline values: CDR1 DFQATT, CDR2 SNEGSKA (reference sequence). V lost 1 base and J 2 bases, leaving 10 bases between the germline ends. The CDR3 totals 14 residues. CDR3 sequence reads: CSARVGIHTDTQYF. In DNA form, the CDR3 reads TGCAGTGCTAGAGTCGGGATCCACACAGATACGCAGTATTTT.

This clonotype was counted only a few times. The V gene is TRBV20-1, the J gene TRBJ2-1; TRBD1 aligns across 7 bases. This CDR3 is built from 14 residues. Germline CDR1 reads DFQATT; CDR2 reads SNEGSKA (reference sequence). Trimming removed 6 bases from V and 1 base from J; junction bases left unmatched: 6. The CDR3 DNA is TGCAGTGCCATGGACAGGCCATCCTACAATGAGCAGTTCTTC. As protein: CSAMDRPSYNEQFF.

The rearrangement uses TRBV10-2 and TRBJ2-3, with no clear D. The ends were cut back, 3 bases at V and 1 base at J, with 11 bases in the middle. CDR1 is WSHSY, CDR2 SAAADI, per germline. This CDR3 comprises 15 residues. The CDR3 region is CASSDAGGGTDTQYF. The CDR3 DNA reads TGCGCCAGCAGTGACGCAGGTGGGGGCACAGATACGCAGTATTTT.

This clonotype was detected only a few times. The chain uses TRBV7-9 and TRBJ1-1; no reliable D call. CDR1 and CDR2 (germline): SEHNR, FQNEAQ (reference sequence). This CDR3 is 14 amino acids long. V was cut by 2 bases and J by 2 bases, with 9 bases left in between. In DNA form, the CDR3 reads TGTGCCAGCAGCTTAACTCCAAAAAACACTGAAGCTTTCTTT. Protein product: CASSLTPKNTEAFF.

CDR3 DNA sequence: TGTGCCAGCAGCGCAATAGTTCTAGCTTCCAATGAGCAGTTCTTC. This gives the protein CASSAIVLASNEQFF. The chain combines TRBV11-3 with TRBJ2-1, with a weak D call TRBD2 (5 bases). V lost 5 bases, J lost 6 bases, and 17 bases lay in between. The CDR3 contains 15 residues. Germline CDR1 SGHNT, CDR2 YENEEA.

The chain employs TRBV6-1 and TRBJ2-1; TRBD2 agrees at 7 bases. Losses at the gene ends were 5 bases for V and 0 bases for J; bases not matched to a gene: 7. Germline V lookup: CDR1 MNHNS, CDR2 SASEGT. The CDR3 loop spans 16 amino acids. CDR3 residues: CASSPAGRSSYNEQFF. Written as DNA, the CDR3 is TGTGCCAGCAGTCCGGCCGGGAGGAGCTCCTACAATGAGCAGTTCTTC.

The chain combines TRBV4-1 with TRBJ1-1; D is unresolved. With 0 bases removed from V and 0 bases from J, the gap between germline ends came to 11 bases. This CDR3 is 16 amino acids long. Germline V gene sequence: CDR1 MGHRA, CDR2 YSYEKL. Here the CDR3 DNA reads TGCGCCAGCAGCCAAGAGGGTGCCGCCATGAACACTGAAGCTTTCTTT. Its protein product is CASSQEGAAMNTEAFF.

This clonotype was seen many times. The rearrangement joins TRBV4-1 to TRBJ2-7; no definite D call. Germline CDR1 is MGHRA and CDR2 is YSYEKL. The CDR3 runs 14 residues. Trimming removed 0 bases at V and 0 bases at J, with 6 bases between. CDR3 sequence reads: CASSQDPSSYEQYF. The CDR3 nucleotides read TGCGCCAGCAGCCAAGATCCGAGCTCCTACGAGCAGTACTTC.

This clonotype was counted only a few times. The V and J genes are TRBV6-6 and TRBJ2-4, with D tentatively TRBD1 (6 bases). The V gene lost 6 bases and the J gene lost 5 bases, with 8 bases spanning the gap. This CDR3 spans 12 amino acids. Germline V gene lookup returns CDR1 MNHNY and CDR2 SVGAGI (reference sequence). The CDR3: CASRQGQNIQYF. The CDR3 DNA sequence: TGTGCCAGCAGACAGGGTCAAAACATTCAGTACTTC.

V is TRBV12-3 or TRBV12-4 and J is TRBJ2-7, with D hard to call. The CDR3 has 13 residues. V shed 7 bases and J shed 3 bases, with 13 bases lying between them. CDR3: CASTRFGGYEQYF. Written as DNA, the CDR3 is TGTGCCAGCACCCGATTCGGTGGCTACGAGCAGTACTTC.

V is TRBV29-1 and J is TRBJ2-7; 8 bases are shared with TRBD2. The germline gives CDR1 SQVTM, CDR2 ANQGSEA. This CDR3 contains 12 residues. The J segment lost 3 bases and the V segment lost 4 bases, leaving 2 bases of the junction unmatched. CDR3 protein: CSVGREVYEQYF. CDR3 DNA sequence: TGCAGCGTTGGGCGGGAGGTCTACGAGCAGTACTTC.

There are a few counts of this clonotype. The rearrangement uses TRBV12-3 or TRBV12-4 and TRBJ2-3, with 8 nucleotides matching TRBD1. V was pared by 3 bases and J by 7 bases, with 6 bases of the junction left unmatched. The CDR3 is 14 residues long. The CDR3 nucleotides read TGTGCCAGCAGTTTCTACGGACAGGGCAATACGCAGTATTTT. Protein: CASSFYGQGNTQYF.

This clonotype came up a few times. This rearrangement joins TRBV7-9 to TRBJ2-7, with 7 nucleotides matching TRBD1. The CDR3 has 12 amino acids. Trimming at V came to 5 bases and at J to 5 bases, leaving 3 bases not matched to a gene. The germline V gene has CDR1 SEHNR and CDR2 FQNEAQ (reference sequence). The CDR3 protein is CASSATGDEQYV. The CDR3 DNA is TGTGCCAGCAGCGCAACAGGGGACGAGCAGTACGTC.

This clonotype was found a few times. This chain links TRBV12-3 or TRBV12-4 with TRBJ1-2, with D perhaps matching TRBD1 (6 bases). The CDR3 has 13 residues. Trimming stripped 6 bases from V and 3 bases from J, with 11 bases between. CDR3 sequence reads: CASRPGDDYGYTF. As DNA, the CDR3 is TGTGCCAGCAGGCCAGGGGACGACTATGGCTACACCTTC.